This T cell receptor (beta chain) was recorded in a study of human T cells and chemical hapten exposure. Sample time point: patch test 1, 2 weeks after DPC sensitization. Treatment described: therapeutic diphenylcyclopropenone sensitization with weekly scalp DPC. TCRdb processed the RACE reads anew with MiXCR; each CDR3 protein has one entry. The sample comprises 380,000 or so distinct CDR3 sequences, roughly 5% of which are singletons, and 2% to 2.5% rests with the top ten. This CDR3 comprises 14 residues. V lost 2 bases, J lost 2 bases, and 7 bases lay in between. CDR1 is LNHNV, CDR2 YYDKDF, per germline (reference sequence).

The source material was whole blood, sampled in connection with sensitization to the hapten diphenylcyclopropenone (DPC). This TCR was recovered from a woman aged 50 to 65 with alopecia areata. Some clones in this sample may be carry-over from other donors' samples. The V and J genes are TRBV15 and TRBJ1-5; D might be TRBD1 (6 bases). The CDR3 loop reads CATSRRQGNQPQHF. In DNA form, the CDR3 reads TGTGCCACCAGCAGACGACAGGGCAATCAGCCCCAGCATTTT.